The clone carrying this T cell receptor beta chain was observed a few times. The antigen is undetermined. PCR used 60 Vbeta primers and 13 Jbeta primers. TCRdb keeps only in-frame clones here, not all; method: immunoSEQ multiplex PCR. The sample yields 150,000 to 200,000 clones, about 79% seen once. The data were taken from a study of cytomegalovirus exposure and HLA in healthy donors. Regarding the study as a whole: It was 150 or so TCR beta chains that were listed as cytomegalovirus-associated. Relative to the approximately 700-donor mean, N-insertions were reportedly fewer in an Asian-associated ancestry cluster in a later analysis.

The clonotype comes from a woman aged 45-59 years in good health and CMV-seropositive. Sequencing was carried out using PBMCs.

The CDR3 loop is CASKTETGHYGYTF. CDR3 DNA: TGTGCCAGCAAGACCGAGACAGGGCACTATGGCTACACCTTC. The chain recombines TRBV27 with TRBJ1-2; 7 bases are shared with TRBD1. Losses at the gene ends were 7 bases for V and 3 bases for J; bases not matched to a gene: 8. The CDR3 contains 14 residues. Germline V CDR1 and CDR2: MNHEY, SMNVEV (reference sequence).